This T cell receptor (beta chain) derives from a study of blood T cell repertoires in COVID-19. Overall study: COVID-19 samples collected from the United States, Italy and Spain covered acute and convalescent phases. The cDNA or gDNA used as material had been derived from T cells, B-cell-depleted T cells, or PBMCs.

Using immunoSEQ multiplex PCR, the repertoire was profiled, and TCRdb retains in-frame clones only, with some absent. The table records just over 150,000 clones, 75% to 90% of them present only once. Trimming pared 8 bases from V and 0 bases from J, leaving 11 bases between. The CDR3 loop spans 14 amino acids. Per germline, CDR1 MNHEY and CDR2 SVGAGI. This TCR was sampled from a man between 60 and 75 years old with acute or convalescent COVID-19. What was sequenced was peripheral blood. The V and J genes are TRBV6-5 and TRBJ2-1, with a possible D match to TRBD1 (5 bases). CDR3 DNA: TGTGCCAGCCAACGACAGAGCTCCTACAATGAGCAGTTCTTC. Translating it yields CASQRQSSYNEQFF.